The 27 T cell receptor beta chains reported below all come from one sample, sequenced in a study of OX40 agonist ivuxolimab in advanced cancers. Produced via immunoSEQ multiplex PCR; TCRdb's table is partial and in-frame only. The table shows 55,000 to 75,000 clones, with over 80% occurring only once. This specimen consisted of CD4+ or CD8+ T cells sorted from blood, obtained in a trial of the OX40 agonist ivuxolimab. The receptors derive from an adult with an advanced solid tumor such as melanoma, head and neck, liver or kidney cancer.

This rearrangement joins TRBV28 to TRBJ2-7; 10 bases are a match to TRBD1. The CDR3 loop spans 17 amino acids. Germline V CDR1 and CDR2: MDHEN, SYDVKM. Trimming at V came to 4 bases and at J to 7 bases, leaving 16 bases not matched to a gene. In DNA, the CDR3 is TGTGCCAGCAGTTCCCGCGGGACAGGGGCTACGACGCGGGAGCAGTACGTC. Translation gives CASSSRGTGATTREQYV.

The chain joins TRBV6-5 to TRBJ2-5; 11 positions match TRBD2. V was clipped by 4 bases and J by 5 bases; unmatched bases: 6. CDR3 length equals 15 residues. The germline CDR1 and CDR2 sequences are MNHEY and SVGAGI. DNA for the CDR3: TGTGCCAGCAGTTTGTTACTAGCGGGAGTGGAGACCCAGTACTTC. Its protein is CASSLLLAGVETQYF.

The CDR3 sequence: CATSILGQGRGQETQYF. The CDR3 DNA reads as TGTGCCACCAGCATCCTCGGACAGGGAAGGGGTCAAGAGACCCAGTACTTC. This chain links TRBV15 with TRBJ2-5; 8 bases map to TRBD1. The CDR3 length is 17 residues. The V gene end was trimmed by 4 bases and the J gene end by 2 bases; junction bases not matched to a gene: 12. CDR1 and CDR2 (germline): LNHNV, YYDKDF (reference sequence).

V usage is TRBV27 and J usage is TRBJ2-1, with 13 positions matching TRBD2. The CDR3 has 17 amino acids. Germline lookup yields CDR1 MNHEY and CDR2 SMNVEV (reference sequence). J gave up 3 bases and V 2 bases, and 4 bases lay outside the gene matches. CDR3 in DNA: TGTGCCAGCAGTTTAAGACTAGCGGGGGGAAACTACAATGAGCAGTTCTTC. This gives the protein CASSLRLAGGNYNEQFF.

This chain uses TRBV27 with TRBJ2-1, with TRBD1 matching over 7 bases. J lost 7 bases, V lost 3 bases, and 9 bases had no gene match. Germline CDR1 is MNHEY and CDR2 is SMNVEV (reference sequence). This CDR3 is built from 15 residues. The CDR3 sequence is CASSFRQGSTNEQFF. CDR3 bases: TGTGCCAGCAGTTTCCGACAGGGTAGCACGAATGAGCAGTTCTTC.

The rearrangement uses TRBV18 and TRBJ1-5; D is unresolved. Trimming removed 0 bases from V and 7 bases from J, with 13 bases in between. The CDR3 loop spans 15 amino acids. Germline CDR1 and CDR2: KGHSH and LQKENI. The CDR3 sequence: CASSPPEGGGQPQHF. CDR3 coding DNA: TGTGCCAGCTCACCACCGGAGGGAGGAGGGCAGCCCCAGCATTTT.

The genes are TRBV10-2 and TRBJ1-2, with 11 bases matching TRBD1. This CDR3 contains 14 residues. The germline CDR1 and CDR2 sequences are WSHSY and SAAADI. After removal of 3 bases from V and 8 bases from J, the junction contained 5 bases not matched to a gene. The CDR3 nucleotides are TGCGCCAGCAGTGATGGACAGGGGGCTGGAGGCTACACCTTC. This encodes CASSDGQGAGGYTF.

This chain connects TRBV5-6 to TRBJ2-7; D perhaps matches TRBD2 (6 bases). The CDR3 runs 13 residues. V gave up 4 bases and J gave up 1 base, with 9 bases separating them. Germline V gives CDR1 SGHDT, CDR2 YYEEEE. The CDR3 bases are TGTGCCAGCAGCCCGGGACTTTCCTACGAGCAGTACGTC. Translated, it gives CASSPGLSYEQYV.

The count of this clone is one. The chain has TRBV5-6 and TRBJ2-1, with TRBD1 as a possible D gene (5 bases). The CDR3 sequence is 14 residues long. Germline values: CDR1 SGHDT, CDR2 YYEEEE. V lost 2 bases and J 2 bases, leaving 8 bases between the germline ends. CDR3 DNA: TGTGCCAGCAGCTTTGGGGCGGCCTACAATGAGCAGTTCTTC. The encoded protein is CASSFGAAYNEQFF.

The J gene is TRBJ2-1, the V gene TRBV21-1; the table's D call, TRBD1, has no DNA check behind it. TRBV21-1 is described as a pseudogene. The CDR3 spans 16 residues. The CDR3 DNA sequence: TGTGCCAGCAGCAAAGATCAGTATCCGACCTACAATGAGCAGTTCTTC. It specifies CASSKDQYPTYNEQFF.

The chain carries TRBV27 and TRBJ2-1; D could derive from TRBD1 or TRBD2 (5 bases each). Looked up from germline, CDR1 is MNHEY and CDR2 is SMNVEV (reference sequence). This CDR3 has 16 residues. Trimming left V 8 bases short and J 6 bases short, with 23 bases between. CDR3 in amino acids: CASRIGQGEGGNEQFF. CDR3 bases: TGTGCCAGCCGGATCGGGCAGGGAGAAGGCGGCAATGAGCAGTTCTTC.

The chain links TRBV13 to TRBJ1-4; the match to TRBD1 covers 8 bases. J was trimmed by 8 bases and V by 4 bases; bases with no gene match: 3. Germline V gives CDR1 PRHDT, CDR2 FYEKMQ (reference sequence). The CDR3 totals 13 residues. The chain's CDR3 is CASSSDRGEKLFF. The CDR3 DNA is TGTGCCAGCAGCTCCGACAGGGGAGAAAAACTGTTTTTT.

CDR3: CASSMSGTDTQYF. The CDR3 nucleotides read TGTGCCAGTAGTATGTCGGGGACAGATACGCAGTATTTT. The chain uses TRBV19 and TRBJ2-3; tentative D call: TRBD2 (5 bases). The CDR3 covers 13 residues. V was pared by 3 bases and J by 3 bases, with 7 bases between. Germline-derived CDR1 and CDR2 are LNHDA and SQIVND (reference sequence).

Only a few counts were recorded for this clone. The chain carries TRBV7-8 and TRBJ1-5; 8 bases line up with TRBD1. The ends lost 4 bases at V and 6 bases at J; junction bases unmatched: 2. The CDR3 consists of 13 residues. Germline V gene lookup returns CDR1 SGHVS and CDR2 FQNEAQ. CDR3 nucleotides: TGTGCCAGCAGCTACGACAGGGGTCAGCCCCAGCATTTT. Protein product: CASSYDRGQPQHF. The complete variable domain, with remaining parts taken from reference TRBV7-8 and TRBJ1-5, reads GAGVSQSPRYKVAKRGQDVALRCDPISGHVSLFWYQQALGQGPEFLTYFQNEAQLDKSGLPSDRFFAERPEGSVSTLKIQRTQQEDSAVYLCASSYDRGQPQHFGDGTRLSIL.

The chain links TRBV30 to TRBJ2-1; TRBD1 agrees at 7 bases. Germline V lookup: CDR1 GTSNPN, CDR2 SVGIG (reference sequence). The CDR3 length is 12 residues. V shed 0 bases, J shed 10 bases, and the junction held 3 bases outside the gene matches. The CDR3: CAWSVQGDEQFF. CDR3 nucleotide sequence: TGTGCCTGGAGTGTCCAGGGGGACGAGCAGTTCTTC.

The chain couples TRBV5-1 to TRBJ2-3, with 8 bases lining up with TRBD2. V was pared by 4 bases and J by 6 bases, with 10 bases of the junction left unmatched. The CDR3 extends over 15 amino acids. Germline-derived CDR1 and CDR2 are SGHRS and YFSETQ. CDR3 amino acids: CASSLDGGARDTQYF. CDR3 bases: TGCGCCAGCAGCCTAGACGGGGGGGCCCGGGATACGCAGTATTTT.

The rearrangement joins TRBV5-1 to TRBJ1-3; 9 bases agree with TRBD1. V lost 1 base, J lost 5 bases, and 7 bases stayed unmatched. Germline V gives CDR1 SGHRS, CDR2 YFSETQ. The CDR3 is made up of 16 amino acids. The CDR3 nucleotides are TGCGCCAGCAGCTTGCCAGGGACAGGGTCTAGAAACACCATATATTTT. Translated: CASSLPGTGSRNTIYF.

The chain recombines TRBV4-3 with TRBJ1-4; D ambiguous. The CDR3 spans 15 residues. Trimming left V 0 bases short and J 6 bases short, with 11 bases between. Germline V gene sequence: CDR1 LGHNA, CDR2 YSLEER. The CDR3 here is CASSQDLRADEKLFF. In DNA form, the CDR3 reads TGCGCCAGCAGCCAAGATTTAAGGGCGGATGAAAAACTGTTTTTT.

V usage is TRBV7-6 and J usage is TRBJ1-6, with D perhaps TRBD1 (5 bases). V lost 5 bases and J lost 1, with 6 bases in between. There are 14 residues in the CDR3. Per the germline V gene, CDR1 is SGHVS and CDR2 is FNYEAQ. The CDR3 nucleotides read TGTGCCAGCAGCGCAGGGTCCTATAATTCACCCCTCCACTTT. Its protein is CASSAGSYNSPLHF.

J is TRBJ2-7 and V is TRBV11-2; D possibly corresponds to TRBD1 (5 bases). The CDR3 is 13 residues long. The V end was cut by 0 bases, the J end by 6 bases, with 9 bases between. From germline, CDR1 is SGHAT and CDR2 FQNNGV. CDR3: CASSLDPGREQYF. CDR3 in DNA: TGTGCCAGCAGCTTAGATCCAGGGCGCGAGCAGTACTTC.

CDR3 sequence: CASSFLAGDNYNEQFF. The CDR3 DNA is TGTGCCAGCAGTTTTCTAGCGGGGGACAACTACAATGAGCAGTTCTTC. The V gene is TRBV28, the J gene TRBJ2-1; 10 bases are shared with TRBD2. Germline V lookup: CDR1 MDHEN, CDR2 SYDVKM. CDR3 length: 16 amino acids. Germline trimming cut 3 bases from V and 3 bases from J; bases unmatched to any gene: 5.

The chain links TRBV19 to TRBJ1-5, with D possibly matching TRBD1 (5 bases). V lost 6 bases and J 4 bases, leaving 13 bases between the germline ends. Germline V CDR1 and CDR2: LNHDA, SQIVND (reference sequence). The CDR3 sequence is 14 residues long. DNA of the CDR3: TGTGCCAGTAGCAAAGGGGTCTGGAATCAGCCCCAGCATTTT. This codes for CASSKGVWNQPQHF.

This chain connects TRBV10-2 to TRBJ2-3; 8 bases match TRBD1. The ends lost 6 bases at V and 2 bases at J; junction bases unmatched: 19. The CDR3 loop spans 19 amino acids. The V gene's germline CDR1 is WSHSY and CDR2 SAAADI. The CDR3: CASREIGYVRGLYTDTQYF. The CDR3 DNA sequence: TGCGCCAGCAGGGAAATCGGTTACGTCAGGGGGCTTTACACAGATACGCAGTATTTT.

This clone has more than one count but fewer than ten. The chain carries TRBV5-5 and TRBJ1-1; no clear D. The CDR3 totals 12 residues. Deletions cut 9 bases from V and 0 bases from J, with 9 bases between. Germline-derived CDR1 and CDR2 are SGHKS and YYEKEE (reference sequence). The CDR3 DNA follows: TGTGCCACCCGGGCCCTGAACACTGAAGCTTTCTTT. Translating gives CATRALNTEAFF.

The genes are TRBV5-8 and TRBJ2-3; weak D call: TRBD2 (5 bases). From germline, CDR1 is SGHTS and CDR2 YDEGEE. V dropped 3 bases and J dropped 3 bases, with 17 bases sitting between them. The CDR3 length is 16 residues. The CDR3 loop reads CASSWKSGRGTDTQYF. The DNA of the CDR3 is TGTGCCAGCAGCTGGAAGTCCGGACGAGGGACAGATACGCAGTATTTT.

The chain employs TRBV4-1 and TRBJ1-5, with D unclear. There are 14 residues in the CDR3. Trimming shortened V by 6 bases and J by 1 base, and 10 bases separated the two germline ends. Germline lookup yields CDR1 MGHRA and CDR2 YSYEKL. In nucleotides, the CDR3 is TGCGCCAGCAGGGCACTATTGAGCAATCAGCCCCAGCATTTT. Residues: CASRALLSNQPQHF.

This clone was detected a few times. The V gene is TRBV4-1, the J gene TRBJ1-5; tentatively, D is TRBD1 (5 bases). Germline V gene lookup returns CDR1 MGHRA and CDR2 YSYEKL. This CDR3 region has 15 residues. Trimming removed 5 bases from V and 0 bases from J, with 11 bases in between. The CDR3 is CASSWGLPSNQPQHF. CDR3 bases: TGCGCCAGCAGCTGGGGGTTACCTAGCAATCAGCCCCAGCATTTT.